These 10 T cell receptor beta chains were all obtained from the same sample, sequenced in a study of early T cells in non-severe SARS-CoV-2 infection. TCRdb reanalysed the 5' RACE reads using MiXCR and keeps one entry per CDR3 protein. The sample includes tens of thousands of distinct CDR3 sequences, 9.9% of them seen just once. Sequencing used whole blood. The receptor set was obtained from an adult who was a healthcare worker with PCR-confirmed SARS-CoV-2 infection or an uninfected control (not recorded which).

There are a few counts of this clonotype. The chain links TRBV7-2 to TRBJ2-4; D remains unclear. The CDR3 spans 12 residues. Germline V gene sequence: CDR1 SGHTA, CDR2 FQGNSA. The V end was cut by 6 bases, the J end by 7 bases, with 10 bases between. The CDR3 sequence: CASSLNSNIQYF. In DNA form, the CDR3 reads TGTGCCAGCAGTCTAAATAGTAACATTCAGTACTTC.

This clonotype was seen repeatedly, ten times or more. This sequence joins TRBV6-1 and TRBJ1-2; the D is unclear. The length of the CDR3 is 13 residues. Germline-derived CDR1 and CDR2 are MNHNS and SASEGT. The V end was cut by 10 bases, the J end by 7 bases, with 19 bases between. This CDR3 reads CAIRLPSGGGYTF. In nucleotides, the CDR3 is TGTGCCATCCGTCTCCCCTCAGGAGGTGGCTACACCTTC.

There are many counts of this clonotype. This chain connects TRBV7-9 to TRBJ1-3, with D unresolved. The germline V and J ends were trimmed by 1 base and 7 bases, with 5 bases remaining between them. The CDR3 is made up of 12 amino acids. CDR1 SEHNR and CDR2 FQNEAQ come from the germline V gene (reference sequence). CDR3 loop: CASSLEGNTIYF. CDR3 nucleotide sequence: TGTGCCAGCAGCTTAGAAGGTAACACCATATATTTT.

This clonotype was counted at least ten times. A read error may produce the germline difference seen at one junction end. The rearrangement links TRBV28 to TRBJ2-7; the match to TRBD1 covers 10 bases. CDR3 length: 11 amino acids. Germline-derived CDR1 and CDR2 are MDHEN and SYDVKM. CDR3 region: CASTRTGGVNF. CDR3 bases: TGTGCCAGCACCCGGACAGGGGGAGTGAACTTC.

The chain recombines TRBV6-5 with TRBJ1-6; D possibly corresponds to TRBD1 (5 bases). The germline V gene has CDR1 MNHEY and CDR2 SVGAGI. V was cut by 6 bases and J by 8 bases, with 14 bases left in between. The CDR3 has 14 residues. The CDR3 sequence: CASRPGLGDSPLHF. As DNA, the CDR3 is TGTGCCAGCAGGCCGGGACTTGGTGATTCACCCCTCCACTTT.

The gene calls are TRBV6-1 and TRBJ2-5; TRBD2 is a possible D gene (5 bases). This CDR3 has 12 residues. V was trimmed by 7 bases and J by 4 bases, leaving 10 bases between them. Looked up from germline, CDR1 is MNHNS and CDR2 is SASEGT. In nucleotides, the CDR3 is TGTGCCAGCACTTGGACTGTAGAGACCCAGTACTTC. It translates to CASTWTVETQYF.

This clonotype came up a few times. The rearrangement uses TRBV11-2 and TRBJ2-1; D unresolved. Trimming left V 5 bases short and J 6 bases short, with 5 bases between. Germline V CDR1 and CDR2: SGHAT, FQNNGV. The CDR3 has 11 amino acids. Written as DNA, the CDR3 is TGTGCCAGCAGCCCCGGCAATGAGCAGTTCTTC. Encoded protein: CASSPGNEQFF.

This clonotype is deemed medium-sized. V is TRBV3-1 and J is TRBJ1-5; D is unresolved. This CDR3 contains 16 residues. V lost 0 bases and J lost 3, with 12 bases in between. Germline CDR1 LGHDT, CDR2 YNNKEL (reference sequence). CDR3: CASSQDPGLVNQPQHF. CDR3 nucleotide sequence: TGTGCCAGCAGCCAAGATCCCGGCTTAGTCAATCAGCCCCAGCATTTT. Full variable domain (rest looked up from reference TRBV3-1 and TRBJ1-5): DTAVSQTPKYLVTQMGNDKSIKCEQNLGHDTMYWYKQDSKKFLKIMFSYNNKELIINETVPNRFSPKSPDKAHLNLHINSLELGDSAVYFCASSQDPGLVNQPQHFGDGTRLSIL.

J is TRBJ2-3 and V is TRBV29-1, with 8 bases that match TRBD1. Germline CDR1 reads SQVTM; CDR2 reads ANQGSEA. The CDR3 has 15 amino acids. Losses at the gene ends were 4 bases for V and 5 bases for J; bases not matched to a gene: 11. The CDR3 reads CSVVAGGLYKDTQYF. The CDR3 nucleotides read TGCAGCGTTGTGGCAGGGGGCCTCTACAAAGATACGCAGTATTTT.

This clonotype showed up many times. The V gene is TRBV24-1, the J gene TRBJ2-5, with unresolved D. The V end lost 4 bases, the J end lost 0 bases, and 5 bases lay between the germline ends. Germline V CDR1 and CDR2: KGHDR, SFDVKD. This CDR3 is 13 amino acids long. The CDR3 DNA reads as TGTGCCACCAGTGACGGGTACCAAGAGACCCAGTACTTC. It codes for CATSDGYQETQYF.